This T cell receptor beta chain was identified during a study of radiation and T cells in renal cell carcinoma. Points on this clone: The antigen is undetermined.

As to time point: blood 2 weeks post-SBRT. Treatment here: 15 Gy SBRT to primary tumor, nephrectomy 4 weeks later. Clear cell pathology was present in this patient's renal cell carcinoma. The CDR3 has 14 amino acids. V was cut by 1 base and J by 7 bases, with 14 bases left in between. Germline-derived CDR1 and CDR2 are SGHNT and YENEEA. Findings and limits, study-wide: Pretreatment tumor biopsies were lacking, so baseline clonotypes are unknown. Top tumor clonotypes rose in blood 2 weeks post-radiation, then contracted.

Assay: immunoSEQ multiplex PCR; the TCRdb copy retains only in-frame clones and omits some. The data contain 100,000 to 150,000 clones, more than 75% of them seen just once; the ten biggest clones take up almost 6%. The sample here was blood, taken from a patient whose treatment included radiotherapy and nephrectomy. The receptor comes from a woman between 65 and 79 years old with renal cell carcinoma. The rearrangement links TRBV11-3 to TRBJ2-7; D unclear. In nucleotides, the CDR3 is TGTGCCAGCAGCTTAGGGGCAGCTTGGATGGAGCAGTACTTC. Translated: CASSLGAAWMEQYF.